These 14 T cell receptor beta chains originate from one sample sequenced in a study of blood T cells in healthy people across ages. Together with a sample-barcoded 5' primer, a J-beta primer mix was included in a second PCR lasting about 6 to 11 cycles. TCRdb passed the 5' RACE reads through MiXCR, listing each CDR3 protein once. This sample yields approximately 830,000 distinct CDR3 sequences, of which about 62% are seen a single time; around a quarter belongs to the top ten. Sequencing used blood. The source of these receptors is a man between 25 and 39 years old in good health.

This clonotype was recorded at least ten times. The rearrangement joins TRBV7-2 to TRBJ2-5; D may be TRBD2 (6 bases). Germline V gene lookup returns CDR1 SGHTA and CDR2 FQGNSA. The CDR3 is 14 residues long. Trimming took off 2 bases at V and 1 base at J, with 8 bases between the two ends. CDR3 bases: TGTGCCAGCAGCTTATTGCGGGGCCAAGAGACCCAGTACTTC. It yields the protein CASSLLRGQETQYF. Complete variable domain (other parts from reference TRBV7-2 and TRBJ2-5): GAGVSQSPSNKVTEKGKDVELRCDPISGHTALYWYRQSLGQGLEFLIYFQGNSAPDKSGLPSDRFSAERTGGSVSTLTIQRTQQEDSAVYLCASSLLRGQETQYFGPGTRLLVL.

This clonotype was observed many times. The rearrangement links TRBV15 to TRBJ2-4, with D possibly being TRBD2 (5 bases). The germline gives CDR1 LNHNV, CDR2 YYDKDF (reference sequence). V gave up 0 bases and J gave up 1 base, with 10 bases separating them. The CDR3 has 16 amino acids. In nucleotides, the CDR3 is TGTGCCACCAGCAGAGATGAGGGTGAGGCCAAAAACATTCAGTACTTC. Encoded protein: CATSRDEGEAKNIQYF.

The chain joins TRBV5-1 to TRBJ2-5; 7 bases agree with TRBD1. Germline V gene sequence: CDR1 SGHRS, CDR2 YFSETQ. The CDR3 totals 15 residues. The J segment lost 4 bases and the V segment lost 4 bases, leaving 10 bases of the junction unmatched. CDR3: CASSQGQISVETQYF. CDR3 in DNA: TGCGCCAGCAGCCAGGGACAGATATCGGTAGAGACCCAGTACTTC.

On this clonotype itself: Its ends do not fully match the called genes, so a read error is possible. The chain uses TRBV9 and TRBJ1-1; D is possibly TRBD1 (6 bases). The CDR3 is made up of 15 amino acids. Germline values: CDR1 SGDLS, CDR2 YYNGEE. The CDR3 sequence is CAGSVAGGGGAEAFF. In DNA, the CDR3 is TGTGCCGGCAGCGTAGCTGGAGGGGGAGGGGCTGAAGCTTTCTTT. Drawing the rest from reference TRBV9 and TRBJ1-1, the complete variable domain is DSGVTQTPKHLITATGQRVTLRCSPRSGDLSVYWYQQSLDQGLQFLIQYYNGEERAKGNILERFSAQQFPDLHSELNLSSLELGDSALYFCAGSVAGGGGAEAFFGQGTRLTVV.

This chain uses TRBV12-3 or TRBV12-4 with TRBJ2-6; D possibly matches TRBD1 or TRBD2 (5 bases each). This CDR3 is built from 16 residues. Trimming removed 6 bases at V and 0 bases at J, with 12 bases between. The CDR3 spells CASSPGRLSGANVLTF. The CDR3 DNA reads as TGTGCCAGCAGCCCGGGACGGCTCTCTGGGGCCAACGTCCTGACTTTC.

The V and J genes are TRBV7-2 and TRBJ2-3; D remains ambiguous. Germline CDR1 reads SGHTA; CDR2 reads FQGNSA. The CDR3 is made up of 16 amino acids. V lost 4 bases, J lost 1 base, and 15 bases lay in between. CDR3 sequence: CASSSRAPDGTDTQYF. CDR3 nucleotides: TGTGCCAGCAGCTCCCGGGCCCCAGACGGCACAGATACGCAGTATTTT.

The chain couples TRBV20-1 to TRBJ2-5, with 7 bases that match TRBD2. CDR1 and CDR2 (germline): DFQATT, SNEGSKA (reference sequence). The CDR3 spans 13 residues. J lost 3 bases, V lost 8 bases, and 9 bases had no gene match. The CDR3 DNA sequence: TGCAGTTATAGGGCTAGCGGTGAAGAGACCCAGTACTTC. Amino acids: CSYRASGEETQYF.

The chain employs TRBV20-1 and TRBJ2-1; TRBD2 matches 8 bases. This CDR3 has 16 residues. Germline values: CDR1 DFQATT, CDR2 SNEGSKA (reference sequence). V trimming: 6 bases; J trimming: 0 bases; junction bases outside the gene matches: 10. The CDR3 DNA sequence: TGCAGTGCCACCGAAGACGGGACTAGCTCCTACAATGAGCAGTTCTTC. Its translation: CSATEDGTSSYNEQFF.

This clonotype came up a few times. This chain joins TRBV12-3 or TRBV12-4 and TRBJ2-6; unclear D gene. V was clipped by 3 bases and J by 4 bases, with 10 bases between them. CDR3 length equals 15 residues. The CDR3 spells CASSFWVAGANVLTF. As DNA, the CDR3 is TGTGCCAGCAGTTTTTGGGTAGCCGGGGCCAACGTCCTGACTTTC.

The chain links TRBV2 to TRBJ2-5; 9 bases agree with TRBD1. Germline-derived CDR1 and CDR2 are SNHLY and FYNNEI. The V segment lost 10 bases and the J segment 8 bases; nucleotides outside the gene matches: 8. CDR3 size: 12 residues. For the CDR3, the DNA is TGTGCCACTACACAGGACAGGGGAACCCAGTACTTC. Protein product: CATTQDRGTQYF.

The V and J genes are TRBV9 and TRBJ2-1; D could derive from TRBD1 or TRBD2 (6 bases each). The CDR3 is made up of 16 amino acids. Germline V gene data show CDR1 as SGDLS and CDR2 as YYNGEE. V lost 0 bases to trimming and J lost 9 bases, with 19 bases between them. CDR3 residues: CASSVEGGGGRREQFF. The CDR3 DNA sequence: TGTGCCAGCAGCGTAGAGGGGGGTGGAGGGAGACGTGAGCAGTTCTTC.

The V and J genes are TRBV20-1 and TRBJ2-1; 14 bases align to TRBD2. V was pared by 5 bases and J by 5 bases, with 5 bases of the junction left unmatched. Germline V gene sequence: CDR1 DFQATT, CDR2 SNEGSKA (reference sequence). The length of the CDR3 is 15 residues. The CDR3 loop reads CSAGQGLAGDNEQFF. CDR3 coding DNA: TGCAGTGCTGGACAGGGACTAGCGGGGGACAATGAGCAGTTCTTC.

The V and J genes are TRBV27 and TRBJ1-2, with unresolved D. This CDR3 spans 14 amino acids. The germline V and J ends were trimmed by 3 bases and 7 bases, with 15 bases remaining between them. Germline V lookup: CDR1 MNHEY, CDR2 SMNVEV (reference sequence). In nucleotides, the CDR3 is TGTGCCAGCAGTTTCGTAGGGATGTTTACTGGCTACACCTTC. Its translation is CASSFVGMFTGYTF.

In its sample, this clonotype was seen a few times. V is TRBV29-1 and J is TRBJ2-3; weak D call: TRBD1 (5 bases). Germline V gene lookup returns CDR1 SQVTM and CDR2 ANQGSEA. V was shortened by 3 bases and J by 4 bases, with 17 bases between the two germline ends. The CDR3 length is 15 residues. CDR3 sequence reads: CSVDVPEQGPDTQYF. CDR3 in DNA: TGCAGCGTTGACGTGCCCGAGCAGGGCCCAGATACGCAGTATTTT.